This T cell receptor (beta chain) was profiled in a study of cytomegalovirus exposure and HLA in healthy donors. The CDR3 is 15 amino acids. Per germline, CDR1 LNHDA and CDR2 SQIVND (reference sequence). The J segment lost 2 bases and the V segment lost 5 bases, leaving 3 bases of the junction unmatched. Regarding this clone: Its antigen is as yet unknown.

PCR amplification relied on 60 Vbeta primers (plus 13 Jbeta primers). The protocol was immunoSEQ multiplex PCR, while the TCRdb copy is restricted to in-frame clones and leaves out a portion. Among 200,000 to 250,000 clones listed, 85% were seen once. Study-level results: Common viral pathogens (according to a later analysis) appeared linked to several of the most significant clusters.

This TCR derives from a human donor in good health. Material: PBMCs. The rearrangement uses TRBV19 and TRBJ2-6; 7 bases map to TRBD2. CDR3 DNA sequence: TGTGCCAGTAGTCTCCGGGAGGCTGGGGCCAACGTCCTGACTTTC. Translated, it gives CASSLREAGANVLTF.